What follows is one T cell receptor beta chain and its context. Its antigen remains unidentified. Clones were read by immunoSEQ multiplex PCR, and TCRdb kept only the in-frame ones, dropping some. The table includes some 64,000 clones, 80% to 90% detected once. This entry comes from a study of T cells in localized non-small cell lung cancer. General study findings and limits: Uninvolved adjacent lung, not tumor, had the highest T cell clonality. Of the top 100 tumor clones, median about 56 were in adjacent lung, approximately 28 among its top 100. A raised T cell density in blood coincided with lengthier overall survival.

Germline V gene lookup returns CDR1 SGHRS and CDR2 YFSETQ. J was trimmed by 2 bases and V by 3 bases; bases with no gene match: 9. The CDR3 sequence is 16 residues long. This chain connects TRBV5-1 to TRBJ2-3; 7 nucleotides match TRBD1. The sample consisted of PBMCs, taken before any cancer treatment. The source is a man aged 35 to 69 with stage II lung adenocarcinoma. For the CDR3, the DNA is TGCGCCAGCAGCTCGGACAGGACAGGCCTCACAGATACGCAGTATTTT. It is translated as CASSSDRTGLTDTQYF.